One sample yielded the 18 T cell receptor beta chains listed below, sequenced in a study of blood T cell repertoires in COVID-19. Method: immunoSEQ multiplex PCR; TCRdb's copy keeps in-frame clones and lacks some. The table includes fewer than 150,000 clones, around three quarters detected once. Sequenced input: peripheral blood. These receptors were obtained from a man aged 65 to 79 with acute or convalescent COVID-19.

The chain employs TRBV19 and TRBJ2-2; D is unclear. This CDR3 spans 21 amino acids. Deletions cut 3 bases from V and 5 bases from J, with 31 bases between. Germline CDR1 and CDR2: LNHDA and SQIVND (reference sequence). In DNA form, the CDR3 reads TGTGCCAGTAGTATGACCCTAAAGATGGGCCAAGAGAGCAGGCTGACCGGGGAGCTGTTTTTT. Translation: CASSMTLKMGQESRLTGELFF.

This sequence joins TRBV12-3 or TRBV12-4 and TRBJ2-2; TRBD1 might be the D (5 bases). Between the trimmed V and J ends, which lost 0 bases and 11 bases, there was a span of 10 bases. The CDR3 is made up of 13 amino acids. CDR3 sequence (DNA): TGTGCCAGCAGTTTAGCGCTCACAGGCGAGCTGTTTTTT. Its translation is CASSLALTGELFF.

The V gene is TRBV4-3, the J gene TRBJ1-2; unclear D gene. The CDR3 is 14 residues long. Germline CDR1 LGHNA, CDR2 YSLEER. V was shortened by 5 bases and J by 3 bases, with 13 bases between the two germline ends. CDR3 loop: CASSSLIGDYGYTF. CDR3 DNA: TGCGCCAGCAGCTCCCTGATTGGAGACTATGGCTACACCTTC.

In this sample, this clone turned up a few times. The genes are TRBV28 and TRBJ2-1; TRBD1 agrees at 7 bases. J lost 3 bases, V lost 1 base, and 3 bases had no gene match. CDR3 length equals 15 residues. Germline V CDR1 and CDR2: MDHEN, SYDVKM. DNA of the CDR3: TGTGCCAGCAGTTTATCAGGGGGTTACTACAATGAGCAGTTCTTC. Protein product: CASSLSGGYYNEQFF.

The CDR3 spells CASSPGVGGEREQYF. The CDR3, as DNA: TGTGCCAGCTCACCGGGTGTGGGAGGGGAGAGAGAGCAGTACTTC. This chain uses TRBV18 with TRBJ2-7; 7 positions match TRBD2. J was trimmed by 7 bases and V by 3 bases; bases with no gene match: 12. The CDR3 extends over 15 amino acids. The germline V gene encodes CDR1 KGHSH and CDR2 LQKENI. The full variable domain, rest sourced from reference TRBV18 and TRBJ2-7, is NAGVMQNPRHLVRRRGQEARLRCSPMKGHSHVYWYRQLPEEGLKFMVYLQKENIIDESGMPKERFSAEFPKEGPSILRIQQVVRGDSAAYFCASSPGVGGEREQYFGPGTRLTVT.

This sequence joins TRBV18 and TRBJ2-2; TRBD2 aligns across 10 bases. This CDR3 comprises 17 residues. Germline CDR1 and CDR2: KGHSH and LQKENI. J lost 3 bases, V lost 0 bases, and 4 bases had no gene match. CDR3 sequence reads: CASSPPLLAGDTGELFF. DNA for the CDR3: TGTGCCAGCTCACCACCGCTTCTAGCGGGGGACACCGGGGAGCTGTTTTTT.

This chain joins TRBV7-2 and TRBJ1-1; D remains ambiguous. CDR1 SGHTA and CDR2 FQGNSA come from the germline V gene. This CDR3 has 14 residues. The V gene lost 3 bases and the J gene lost 1 base, with 9 bases spanning the gap. The CDR3 coding sequence is TGTGCCAGCAGCTTCCTTCCGGGGAACACTGAAGCTTTCTTT. It yields the protein CASSFLPGNTEAFF.

The chain combines TRBV7-3 with TRBJ2-5; D is unclear. V was trimmed by 5 bases and J by 1 base, leaving 8 bases between them. Germline V gene lookup returns CDR1 SGHTA and CDR2 FQGTGA. The CDR3 spans 13 residues. CDR3 amino acids: CASSRAAQETQYF. The CDR3 nucleotides are TGTGCCAGCAGCCGTGCGGCCCAAGAGACCCAGTACTTC.

This clone occurred a few times. The chain joins TRBV7-9 to TRBJ2-1; 7 bases are a match to TRBD1. The germline V gene encodes CDR1 SEHNR and CDR2 FQNEAQ (reference sequence). This CDR3 has 15 amino acids. The trim removed 2 bases at V and 7 bases at J, leaving 8 bases unmatched. This CDR3 is CASSLTGVVENEQFF. CDR3 nucleotides: TGTGCCAGCAGCTTAACAGGGGTGGTAGAAAATGAGCAGTTCTTC.

The chain has TRBV5-5 and TRBJ2-5; 7 bases line up with TRBD2. This CDR3 spans 15 amino acids. Unmatched junction bases numbered 7, after V lost 3 bases and J lost 2 bases. Germline V gene sequence: CDR1 SGHKS, CDR2 YYEKEE (reference sequence). The CDR3 loop reads CASSWGGAPQETQYF. CDR3 sequence (DNA): TGTGCCAGCAGCTGGGGAGGGGCTCCTCAAGAGACCCAGTACTTC.

A single count supports this clone. The chain couples TRBV19 to TRBJ2-7, with 9 bases that match TRBD2. The CDR3 has 16 amino acids. J gave up 6 bases and V 3 bases, and 12 bases lay outside the gene matches. CDR1 and CDR2 from the germline V gene are LNHDA and SQIVND (reference sequence). DNA for the CDR3: TGTGCCAGTAGTATCACTCGTCTAGCGGGACGGGTCGAGCAGTACTTC. Translated: CASSITRLAGRVEQYF.

The chain combines TRBV5-1 with TRBJ2-5; 8 bases match TRBD1. V gave up 4 bases and J gave up 2 bases; unmatched junction bases: 4. The CDR3 spans 14 residues. Germline V gives CDR1 SGHRS, CDR2 YFSETQ. CDR3 sequence reads: CASSLGTGQETQYF. The CDR3 DNA is TGCGCCAGCAGCCTGGGGACAGGACAAGAGACCCAGTACTTC.

This clone turned up a few times. The gene calls are TRBV3-1 (or the pseudogene TRBV3-2) and TRBJ1-4; the D gene is possibly TRBD1 (5 bases). There are 14 residues in the CDR3. V was pared by 2 bases and J by 7 bases, with 11 bases between. Germline CDR1 is LGHDT and CDR2 is YNNKEL (reference sequence). This chain's CDR3 is CASSQSPQAEKLFF. In nucleotides, the CDR3 is TGTGCCAGCAGCCAAAGTCCACAGGCTGAAAAACTGTTTTTT.

This clone was seen only once. This chain uses TRBV9 with TRBJ2-2, with D possibly TRBD2 on 6 matching bases. Trimming pared 5 bases from V and 2 bases from J, leaving 13 bases between. CDR1 and CDR2 from the germline V gene are SGDLS and YYNGEE. The CDR3 runs 15 residues. The CDR3 DNA sequence: TGTGCCAGCAGGCCGGGACTCATCAACACCGGGGAGCTGTTTTTT. This sequence encodes CASRPGLINTGELFF.

CDR3 loop: CASSVRTEYTEAFF. Written as DNA, the CDR3 is TGTGCCAGCAGCGTGAGGACAGAGTACACTGAAGCTTTCTTT. The chain carries TRBV7-9 and TRBJ1-1, with D tentatively TRBD1 (6 bases). The germline CDR1 and CDR2 sequences are SEHNR and FQNEAQ (reference sequence). V lost 5 bases and J 3 bases, leaving 13 bases between the germline ends. CDR3 length: 14 amino acids.

V and J are TRBV7-9 and TRBJ2-1; D may be TRBD2 (6 bases). The V gene's germline CDR1 is SEHNR and CDR2 FQNEAQ (reference sequence). The CDR3 loop spans 17 amino acids. V was cut by 5 bases and J by 4 bases, with 21 bases left in between. The CDR3 nucleotides read TGTGCCAGCAGCCCCCCGTGGAGGGAATCACCTTACAATGAGCAGTTCTTC. It is translated as CASSPPWRESPYNEQFF.

This chain joins TRBV9 and TRBJ1-2; D perhaps matches TRBD1 (5 bases). The CDR3 length is 14 residues. Germline CDR1 reads SGDLS; CDR2 reads YYNGEE. V shed 3 bases and J shed 3 bases, with 12 bases lying between them. In DNA form, the CDR3 reads TGTGCCAGCAGCGGACCGCAGGGCTACTATGGCTACACCTTC. Its translation is CASSGPQGYYGYTF. Using reference TRBV9 and TRBJ1-2 for the parts outside the CDR3, the full variable domain is DSGVTQTPKHLITATGQRVTLRCSPRSGDLSVYWYQQSLDQGLQFLIQYYNGEERAKGNILERFSAQQFPDLHSELNLSSLELGDSALYFCASSGPQGYYGYTFGSGTRLTVV.

The J gene is TRBJ2-3, the V gene TRBV15, with 7 bases identical to TRBD1. The CDR3 length is 16 residues. Germline V gives CDR1 LNHNV, CDR2 YYDKDF (reference sequence). The ends lost 1 base at V and 1 base at J; junction bases unmatched: 5. The CDR3 region is CATSRGRGGGTDTQYF. As DNA, the CDR3 is TGTGCCACCAGCAGAGGACGAGGGGGCGGCACAGATACGCAGTATTTT.